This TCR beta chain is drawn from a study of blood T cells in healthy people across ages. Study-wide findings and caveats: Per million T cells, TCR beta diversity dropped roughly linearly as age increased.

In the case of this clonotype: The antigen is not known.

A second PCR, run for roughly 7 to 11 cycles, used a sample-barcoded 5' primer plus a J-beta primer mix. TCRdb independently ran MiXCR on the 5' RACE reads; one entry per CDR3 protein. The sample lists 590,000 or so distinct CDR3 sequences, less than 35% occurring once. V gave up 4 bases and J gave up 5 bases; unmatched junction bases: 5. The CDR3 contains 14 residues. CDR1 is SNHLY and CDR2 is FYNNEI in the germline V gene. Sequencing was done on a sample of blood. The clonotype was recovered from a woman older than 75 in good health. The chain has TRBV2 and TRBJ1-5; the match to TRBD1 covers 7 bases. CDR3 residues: CASSVRQGYQPQHF. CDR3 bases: TGTGCCAGCAGTGTGCGACAGGGCTATCAGCCCCAGCATTTT.